This TCR beta chain was captured by sequencing in a study of T-cell reconstitution after alpha-beta-depleted transplantation in children. The authors prepared the TCRbeta library with unique molecular identifiers. One entry per CDR3 protein, called by TCRdb with MiXCR from the PCR reads. The table records 530,000 or so distinct CDR3 sequences, 27% of them present only once. General observations from the study: From surviving recipient T cells and thymic progenitors came the high day-60 TCRbeta diversity observed in some patients. It was reported that alpha-beta T cells came from several hundred expanded graft clones (about two months after transplant). After one year, T-cell counts and TCRbeta diversity mostly came from new T cells.

Notes on this clonotype: The antigen is undetermined.

V was pared by 0 bases and J by 3 bases, with 9 bases between. This CDR3 is built from 14 residues. Germline CDR1 and CDR2: SGHKS and YYEKEE (reference sequence). The TCR was taken from a boy less than two years old with Wiskott-Aldrich syndrome, due to receive a stem cell transplant. This chain connects TRBV5-5 to TRBJ2-5; the D is unclear. The sample consisted of PBMCs, taken before TCRalphabeta/CD19-depleted stem cell transplant. The CDR3 DNA reads TGTGCCAGCAGCTTGGGTCCCGAGGAAGAGACCCAGTACTTC. This codes for CASSLGPEEETQYF.